This T cell receptor (beta chain) was found in a study of cytomegalovirus exposure and HLA in healthy donors. Broader study findings: While the bulk of TCR sequences proved rare, some public TCRs turned up in many donors. Listed as cytomegalovirus-associated were 150 to 200 TCR beta chains. First-cohort TCR clusters tended to co-occur in the 130 or so validation repertoires, a later analysis found.

Trimming took off 4 bases at V and 3 bases at J, with 7 bases between the two ends. Germline CDR1 is MNHEY and CDR2 is SMNVEV (reference sequence). This CDR3 is 13 amino acids long. The study drew the donors from its approximately 130-subject validation cohort, separate from the roughly 710-subject first cohort. Produced via immunoSEQ multiplex PCR; TCRdb's table is partial and in-frame only. The sample shows about 360,000 clones, roughly 90% of them seen only once. As regards this clone: Its antigen remains unknown.

This clonotype originated in a woman aged 18-30 years in good health and CMV-seronegative. V gene TRBV27 combines with J gene TRBJ1-3; D is undetermined. The sample was PBMCs. As DNA, the CDR3 is TGTGCCAGCAGTTCTGGGCGTGGAAACACCATATATTTT. Translated: CASSSGRGNTIYF.